Each of the 5 T cell receptor beta chains below was sequenced from the same sample in a study of blood T cell repertoires in COVID-19. Produced via immunoSEQ multiplex PCR; TCRdb's table is partial and in-frame only. The table includes about 75,000 clones, 70% to 90% detected once. The sequencing input was peripheral blood. These receptor sequences come from a human donor in a cohort sampled during active COVID-19.

CDR3 DNA: TGTGCCAGCCAAGAGGGACTAGCGGGGGCCCGGGGCTACGAGCAGTACTTC. It translates to CASQEGLAGARGYEQYF. The chain recombines TRBV5-6 with TRBJ2-7; 14 bases match TRBD2. The CDR3 contains 17 residues. V gave up 7 bases and J gave up 3 bases; unmatched junction bases: 12. CDR1 SGHDT and CDR2 YYEEEE come from the germline V gene.

The genes are TRBV18 and TRBJ2-5; the D is unclear. Trimming left V 5 bases short and J 4 bases short, with 14 bases between. Germline V gives CDR1 KGHSH, CDR2 LQKENI. The CDR3 spans 14 residues. The DNA for the CDR3 is TGTGCCAGCTCAGCGAATTCGGCAGGAGAGACCCAGTACTTC. Its protein is CASSANSAGETQYF.

This chain connects TRBV5-1 to TRBJ1-1; D might be TRBD1 (5 bases). The CDR3 sequence is 15 residues long. Looked up from germline, CDR1 is SGHRS and CDR2 is YFSETQ. Trimming removed 1 base at V and 0 bases at J, with 10 bases between. The CDR3 loop reads CASSLTGPLNTEAFF. CDR3 sequence (DNA): TGCGCCAGCAGCTTGACAGGTCCTCTGAACACTGAAGCTTTCTTT.

The V and J genes are TRBV3-1 (or the pseudogene TRBV3-2) and TRBJ2-7; no firm D call. Trimming left V 6 bases short and J 3 bases short, with 12 bases between. The CDR3 is 13 amino acids. Looked up from germline, CDR1 is LGHDT and CDR2 is YNNKEL (reference sequence). Written as DNA, the CDR3 is TGTGCCAGCAGTCTCGACTCTTACTACGAGCAGTACTTC. It codes for CASSLDSYYEQYF.

A single count supports this clone. This chain links TRBV10-3 with TRBJ2-2; D is possibly TRBD2 (5 bases). The germline V and J ends were trimmed by 3 bases and 2 bases, with 13 bases remaining between them. CDR3 length: 16 amino acids. Germline loops: CDR1 ENHRY, CDR2 SYGVKD. The CDR3 DNA reads TGTGCCATCAGTGACCCCGGACTGTTAAACACCGGGGAGCTGTTTTTT. Translation gives CAISDPGLLNTGELFF.